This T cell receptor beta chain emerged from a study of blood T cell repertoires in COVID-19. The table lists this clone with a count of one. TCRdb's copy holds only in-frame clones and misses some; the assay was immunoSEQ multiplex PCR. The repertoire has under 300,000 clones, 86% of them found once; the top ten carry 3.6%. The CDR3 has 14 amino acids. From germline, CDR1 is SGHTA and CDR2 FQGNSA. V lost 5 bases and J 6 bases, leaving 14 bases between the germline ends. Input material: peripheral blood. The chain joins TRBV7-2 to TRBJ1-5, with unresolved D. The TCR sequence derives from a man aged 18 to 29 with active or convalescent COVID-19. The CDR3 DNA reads TGTGCCAGCAGCGCACTGGCCCGGGGTCAGCCCCAGCATTTT. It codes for CASSALARGQPQHF.